This T cell receptor beta chain is from a study of T cells expressing NK-cell markers. Findings and caveats of the study: Four of the donors also had these clonotypes leading their CD3+CD56-NKG2C+ fraction.

The CDR3 has 16 residues. Looked up from germline, CDR1 is MNHEY and CDR2 is SMNVEV (reference sequence). Making the TCR beta cDNA relied on 5'RACE template switching with UMIs. TCRdb reanalyzed the 5' RACE reads, giving one entry per CDR3 protein sequence and no DNA. The record lists about 190,000 distinct CDR3 sequences, of which the ten most abundant hold around 21%. Comments on this clonotype: The antigen is unknown.

Input material: blood T cells: a sorted CD56 or NKG2C T cell subset, CD4+ or CD8+ T cells, or bulk PBMC T cells (not recorded which). This TCR came from a man aged 18 to 69 in good health. This chain joins TRBV27 and TRBJ2-7; the D call from TCRdb, TRBD1, cannot be confirmed without DNA. The CDR3 loop is CASSSNLRDRYYEQYF.